The T cell receptor beta chain described here comes from a study of blood T cells in healthy people across ages. This CDR3 is built from 13 residues. The V gene's germline CDR1 is SQVTM and CDR2 ANQGSEA. Trimming cost V 7 bases and J 1 base, with 11 bases left between them. With a J-beta primer mix and a sample-barcoded 5' primer, a second PCR ran about 6 to 11 cycles. Each of the cDNA molecules was tagged by a template-switch adaptor with 12 random nucleotides. From the 5' RACE reads, TCRdb called clonotypes with MiXCR, one entry per CDR3 protein. The data contain almost 800,000 distinct CDR3 sequences, 55% to 75% of them singletons.

The sequence came from a young man in good health. The sequenced sample consisted of blood. The chain is built from TRBV29-1 and TRBJ2-1, with a tentative D call TRBD1 (6 bases). CDR3 sequence: CSARTVSYNEQFF. In DNA, the CDR3 is TGCAGCGCCCGGACAGTATCCTACAATGAGCAGTTCTTC.